Below are 31 T cell receptor beta chains sequenced from a single sample in a study of early stage breast cancer tumors. TCRdb keeps only in-frame clones here, not all; method: immunoSEQ multiplex PCR. The sample consists of tens of thousands of clones, approximately 78% of them appearing once. Sequencing was performed on blood. These receptors were collected from a person in their 40s with breast cancer.

The chain uses TRBV6-5 and TRBJ1-2; D is unclear. Deletions cut 6 bases from V and 4 bases from J, with 15 bases between. Germline assignment: CDR1 MNHEY and CDR2 SVGAGI. CDR3 length: 14 amino acids. The CDR3 reads CASRAGSGGYGYTF. The CDR3 region has the DNA TGTGCCAGCAGAGCCGGCTCCGGAGGCTATGGCTACACCTTC.

V is TRBV7-9 and J is TRBJ2-7, with TRBD2 as a possible D gene (5 bases). CDR1 and CDR2 from the germline V gene are SEHNR and FQNEAQ (reference sequence). The CDR3 consists of 11 residues. The V and J ends lost 8 bases and 9 bases respectively, with 14 bases between them. The DNA of the CDR3 is TGTGCCAGCTCCAACTTAAGCGGGCAGTACTTC. Translating it yields CASSNLSGQYF.

This clone has just one count. V gene TRBV7-2 combines with J gene TRBJ2-5, with unresolved D. V was trimmed by 1 base and J by 5 bases, leaving 11 bases between them. The V gene's germline CDR1 is SGHTA and CDR2 FQGNSA. The CDR3 is 14 amino acids. The CDR3, as DNA: TGTGCCAGCAGCTTAGGACCTCATGAGGAGACCCAGTACTTC. Amino acid sequence: CASSLGPHEETQYF.

This chain joins TRBV10-2 and TRBJ2-2; D is undetermined. The V end was cut by 6 bases, the J end by 1 base, with 6 bases between. CDR1 and CDR2 from the germline V gene are WSHSY and SAAADI. The CDR3 sequence is 13 residues long. CDR3 sequence reads: CASREVNTGELFF. The CDR3 coding sequence is TGCGCCAGCAGAGAAGTGAACACCGGGGAGCTGTTTTTT.

The chain employs TRBV2 and TRBJ2-1, with TRBD2 identical over 8 bases. The CDR3 runs 14 residues. Germline V gene lookup returns CDR1 SNHLY and CDR2 FYNNEI. V lost 8 bases to trimming and J lost 5 bases; unmatched junction nucleotides: 8. The CDR3 coding sequence is TGTGCCAGCCTCGCTAGCGGGCAGGACAATGAGCAGTTCTTC. It translates to CASLASGQDNEQFF.

The V and J genes are TRBV2 and TRBJ1-2, with 8 bases fitting TRBD1. The CDR3 has 14 residues. Trimming cost V 3 bases and J 3 bases; bases outside gene matches: 3. The germline gives CDR1 SNHLY, CDR2 FYNNEI. The DNA of the CDR3 is TGTGCCAGCAGTGAGGACAGGGTGGACTATGGCTACACCTTC. Its protein product is CASSEDRVDYGYTF.

The rearrangement joins TRBV6-6 to TRBJ1-4; perhaps TRBD1 as D (5 bases). This CDR3 spans 13 amino acids. The V end lost 5 bases, the J end lost 5 bases, and 9 bases lay between the germline ends. The V gene's germline CDR1 is MNHNY and CDR2 SVGAGI (reference sequence). In nucleotides, the CDR3 is TGTGCCAGCAGTCCAGGGAAGAATGAAAAACTGTTTTTT. Translation: CASSPGKNEKLFF.

The chain couples TRBV7-2 to TRBJ2-7; 9 bases are shared with TRBD2. The V and J ends lost 6 bases and 7 bases, in that order; junction bases with no gene match: 10. The CDR3 has 14 amino acids. CDR1 is SGHTA and CDR2 is FQGNSA in the germline V gene. The CDR3 DNA sequence: TGTGCCAGCAGATCTAGCGGGATGGCGGGAGAGCAGTACTTC. Its translation: CASRSSGMAGEQYF.

V and J are TRBV7-2 and TRBJ1-1, with D hard to call. Germline V gene data show CDR1 as SGHTA and CDR2 as FQGNSA. V was trimmed by 7 bases and J by 3 bases, leaving 12 bases between them. The CDR3 extends over 13 amino acids. CDR3 coding DNA: TGTGCCAGCACCTTGCACGGGGACACTGAAGCTTTCTTT. This gives the protein CASTLHGDTEAFF.

This clone showed up just once. The chain joins TRBV2 to TRBJ2-7; TRBD2 might be the D (6 bases). The CDR3 runs 15 residues. V was shortened by 3 bases and J by 5 bases, with 17 bases between the two germline ends. CDR1 is SNHLY, CDR2 FYNNEI, per germline. The CDR3 DNA reads as TGTGCCAGCAGTGAGCAACCCGCAGCGGGCCACGAGCAGTACTTC. This encodes CASSEQPAAGHEQYF.

This clone has just a few counts. V is TRBV19 and J is TRBJ1-1, with D unclear. V shed 7 bases and J shed 7 bases, with 10 bases lying between them. This CDR3 comprises 11 residues. The V gene's germline CDR1 is LNHDA and CDR2 SQIVND (reference sequence). The CDR3 protein is CASTGFDEAFF. The CDR3 DNA sequence: TGTGCCAGTACTGGGTTCGATGAAGCTTTCTTT.

The genes are TRBV4-1 and TRBJ1-3; the D gene is possibly TRBD1 (6 bases). V dropped 4 bases and J dropped 4 bases, with 14 bases sitting between them. This CDR3 region has 15 residues. Germline V gives CDR1 MGHRA, CDR2 YSYEKL. The CDR3 loop reads CASSLRGTSGNTIYF. The CDR3 DNA sequence: TGCGCCAGCAGCCTTAGGGGGACTTCGGGAAACACCATATATTTT.

The sample holds a few counts of this clone. The chain combines TRBV11-2 with TRBJ2-7, with 9 nucleotides matching TRBD2. Germline CDR1 SGHAT, CDR2 FQNNGV. CDR3 size: 15 residues. V lost 5 bases to trimming and J lost 6 bases; unmatched junction nucleotides: 11. The CDR3 protein is CASSGWGTSLREQYF. The CDR3 nucleotides read TGTGCCAGCAGCGGGTGGGGGACTAGCCTTCGCGAGCAGTACTTC.

The chain combines TRBV2 with TRBJ1-3; D not resolved. The CDR3 length is 16 residues. Germline V gene data show CDR1 as SNHLY and CDR2 as FYNNEI. V was pared by 0 bases and J by 5 bases, with 14 bases between. The CDR3 sequence is CASSEALLGGRNTIYF. The DNA of the CDR3 is TGTGCCAGCAGTGAAGCGCTTCTTGGCGGAAGAAACACCATATATTTT.

The rearrangement uses TRBV29-1 and TRBJ2-7; 10 bases fit TRBD1. The V and J ends lost 1 base and 7 bases, in that order; junction bases with no gene match: 4. CDR1 SQVTM and CDR2 ANQGSEA come from the germline V gene. The length of the CDR3 is 13 residues. The CDR3 DNA sequence: TGCAGCGTTGAAGGACAGGGGGCGGGAGAGCAGTACTTC. Translation gives CSVEGQGAGEQYF.

There are a few counts of this clone. The chain carries TRBV4-1 and TRBJ1-4; D is unresolved. Germline CDR1 MGHRA, CDR2 YSYEKL. V lost 4 bases, J lost 1 base, and 4 bases lay in between. This CDR3 contains 13 residues. The CDR3 nucleotides are TGCGCCAGCAGCCGGGGAACTAATGAAAAACTGTTTTTT. Protein: CASSRGTNEKLFF.

The chain combines TRBV7-4 with TRBJ2-3, with 7 bases matching TRBD2. Germline CDR1 SGHVT, CDR2 SQSDAQ. This CDR3 region has 18 residues. Germline trimming cut 1 base from V and 2 bases from J; bases unmatched to any gene: 12. CDR3 DNA: TGTGCCAGCAGCTTAGTTAGGTCTAGCGGTCTACACACAGATACGCAGTATTTT. Translated, it gives CASSLVRSSGLHTDTQYF. The full variable domain, in which reference TRBV7-4 and TRBJ2-3 provide the parts outside the CDR3, is GAGVSQSPRYKVAKRGRDVALRCDSISGHVTLYWYRQTLGQGSEVLTYSQSDAQRDKSGRPSGRFSAERPERSVSTLKIQRTEQGDSAVYLCASSLVRSSGLHTDTQYFGPGTRLTVL.

The chain couples TRBV27 to TRBJ2-1, with 9 bases identical to TRBD2. Germline CDR1 and CDR2: MNHEY and SMNVEV (reference sequence). The CDR3 loop spans 19 amino acids. After removal of 5 bases from V and 0 bases from J, the junction contained 14 bases not matched to a gene. In nucleotides, the CDR3 is TGTGCCAGCAGTCCCACTAGCGGGCGGCCAGGAAGCTCCTACAATGAGCAGTTCTTC. Residues: CASSPTSGRPGSSYNEQFF.

The chain couples TRBV6-1 to TRBJ2-1; either TRBD1 or TRBD2 may fit D (7 bases each). The CDR3 runs 12 residues. Trimming cost V 6 bases and J 16 bases, with 19 bases left between them. The germline V gene has CDR1 MNHNS and CDR2 SASEGT. The CDR3 nucleotides read TGTGCCAGCAGGGGAGGGGGCCACCCCCCATTCTTC. It translates to CASRGGGHPPFF.

This rearrangement joins TRBV6-6 to TRBJ2-7, with D hard to call. Trimming removed 6 bases at V and 3 bases at J, with 6 bases between. The CDR3 spans 11 residues. Germline assignment: CDR1 MNHNY and CDR2 SVGAGI (reference sequence). CDR3 DNA sequence: TGTGCCAGCAGACGGAACTACGAGCAGTACTTC. Protein: CASRRNYEQYF.

This clone came up a few times. This chain uses TRBV5-5 with TRBJ1-2; TRBD1 matches 9 bases. The V segment lost 5 bases and the J segment 4 bases; nucleotides outside the gene matches: 9. Germline lookup yields CDR1 SGHKS and CDR2 YYEKEE (reference sequence). The CDR3 has 15 residues. Here the CDR3 reads CASSPGQGVLYGYTF. CDR3 coding DNA: TGTGCCAGCAGTCCGGGACAGGGCGTGCTCTATGGCTACACCTTC. Complete variable domain (other parts from reference TRBV5-5 and TRBJ1-2): DAGVTQSPTHLIKTRGQQVTLRCSPISGHKSVSWYQQVLGQGPQFIFQYYEKEERGRGNFPDRFSARQFPNYSSELNVNALLLGDSALYLCASSPGQGVLYGYTFGSGTRLTVV.

The rearrangement links TRBV5-1 to TRBJ2-3; D is uncertain. Germline lookup yields CDR1 SGHRS and CDR2 YFSETQ. This CDR3 region has 14 residues. V was clipped by 2 bases and J by 1 base, with 8 bases between them. The CDR3: CASSFNPGTDTQYF. The CDR3 nucleotides are TGCGCCAGCAGCTTTAATCCTGGCACAGATACGCAGTATTTT.

This chain connects TRBV9 to TRBJ1-1; possibly TRBD1 for D (6 bases). CDR3 length: 15 residues. Germline lookup yields CDR1 SGDLS and CDR2 YYNGEE. Trimming took 4 bases from V and 0 from J, leaving 13 bases between them. CDR3 in DNA: TGTGCCAGCAGCTCCAGCCCAGGGGTGAACACTGAAGCTTTCTTT. Translation gives CASSSSPGVNTEAFF.

This chain connects TRBV6-1 to TRBJ2-1; 9 bases fit TRBD2. CDR1 MNHNS and CDR2 SASEGT come from the germline V gene. CDR3 size: 15 residues. J was trimmed by 3 bases and V by 2 bases; bases with no gene match: 2. The CDR3 coding sequence is TGTGCCAGCAGTGAAACAGCGGGAGGCTACAATGAGCAGTTCTTC. It is translated as CASSETAGGYNEQFF.

The chain carries TRBV13 and TRBJ2-7; 8 nucleotides align to TRBD1. CDR3 size: 13 residues. Germline CDR1 PRHDT, CDR2 FYEKMQ (reference sequence). V lost 4 bases, J lost 3 bases, and 2 bases stayed unmatched. CDR3 amino acids: CASSSDRVYEQYF. In DNA form, the CDR3 reads TGTGCCAGCAGCTCGGACAGGGTCTACGAGCAGTACTTC.

This clone has a single count. The V call is TRBV5-4, the J call TRBJ1-1, with D possibly being TRBD1 (6 bases). Germline loops: CDR1 SGHNT, CDR2 YYREEE (reference sequence). V shed 0 bases and J shed 4 bases, with 7 bases lying between them. This CDR3 region has 13 residues. Here the CDR3 DNA reads TGTGCCAGCAGCTTGGGGGGGCCCACTGAAGCTTTCTTT. Translation: CASSLGGPTEAFF. The full variable domain, completed using reference TRBV5-4 and TRBJ1-1, is ETGVTQSPTHLIKTRGQQVTLRCSSQSGHNTVSWYQQALGQGPQFIFQYYREEENGRGNFPPRFSGLQFPNYSSELNVNALELDDSALYLCASSLGGPTEAFFGQGTRLTVV.

The rearrangement uses TRBV5-1 and TRBJ1-1; D not resolved. The germline V and J ends were trimmed by 2 bases and 5 bases, with 10 bases remaining between them. CDR1 is SGHRS and CDR2 is YFSETQ in the germline V gene. The CDR3 spans 13 residues. The chain's CDR3 is CASSFSTQTEAFF. CDR3 coding DNA: TGCGCCAGCAGCTTTAGCACGCAAACTGAAGCTTTCTTT. The full variable domain, its missing parts supplied by reference TRBV5-1 and TRBJ1-1, is KAGVTQTPRYLIKTRGQQVTLSCSPISGHRSVSWYQQTPGQGLQFLFEYFSETQRNKGNFPGRFSGRQFSNSRSEMNVSTLELGDSALYLCASSFSTQTEAFFGQGTRLTVV.

The CDR3 nucleotides are TGTGCCAGCAGCGTCCAAGCTAGCGGGAGAAACACCGGGGAGCTGTTTTTT. It specifies CASSVQASGRNTGELFF. The chain joins TRBV9 to TRBJ2-2, with 10 bases identical to TRBD2. The CDR3 loop spans 17 amino acids. With V trimmed by 2 bases and J by 2 bases, 6 bases remained unmatched. Germline V gives CDR1 SGDLS, CDR2 YYNGEE.

On this clone itself: Germline and junction disagree at one end, which may indicate a read error. The chain combines TRBV10-2 with TRBJ2-7, with D maybe TRBD2 (6 bases). This CDR3 has 14 amino acids. Looked up from germline, CDR1 is WSHSY and CDR2 is SAAADI. The CDR3 coding sequence is TGCACCAGCAGTGAGTATGGGGGGAGTTACGAGCAGTACTTC. The encoded protein is CTSSEYGGSYEQYF.

This clone has only one observation. The chain uses TRBV5-5 and TRBJ2-3; TRBD1 might be the D (7 bases). V lost 1 base and J 5 bases, leaving 14 bases between the germline ends. This CDR3 region has 15 residues. The germline V gene encodes CDR1 SGHKS and CDR2 YYEKEE (reference sequence). The CDR3 is CASSLRQGEVDTQYF. DNA for the CDR3: TGTGCCAGCAGCTTGCGTCAGGGGGAGGTAGATACGCAGTATTTT.

This chain connects TRBV14 to TRBJ2-7; 7 positions match TRBD1. V was clipped by 2 bases and J by 3 bases; unmatched bases: 1. The CDR3 runs to 13 residues. Germline CDR1 reads SGHDN; CDR2 reads FVKESK. The CDR3 region has the DNA TGTGCCAGCAGCCAACCAGGGGGCTACGAGCAGTACTTC. Translating gives CASSQPGGYEQYF.